This T cell receptor (beta chain) was found in a study of shared clonotypes between healthy human individuals. Study results and limitations: Generation probabilities of non-shared clonotypes were lower (relative to those shared by all four donors). As a rule, naive subsets had a larger estimated richness than memory subsets.

Evenly divided among several immunoSEQ plates was the genomic DNA of each subset. Clones were read by immunoSEQ multiplex PCR, and TCRdb kept only the in-frame ones, dropping some. In the table there are just over 2,000,000 clones, 95% of which are singletons. This clone was observed a few times. Its antigen is undetermined. Germline V gives CDR1 SGHDT, CDR2 YYEEEE. Trimming removed 2 bases at V and 5 bases at J, with 3 bases between. This CDR3 has 11 residues. J is TRBJ2-3 and V is TRBV5-6, with D hard to call. The sequenced sample consisted of naive CD4+ T cells sorted from blood. The subset here: CD45RA+ positively selected. The receptor comes from a man aged 18-30 years in good health. The CDR3 sequence: CASSFRDTQYF. In DNA form, the CDR3 reads TGTGCCAGCAGCTTTAGAGATACGCAGTATTTT.